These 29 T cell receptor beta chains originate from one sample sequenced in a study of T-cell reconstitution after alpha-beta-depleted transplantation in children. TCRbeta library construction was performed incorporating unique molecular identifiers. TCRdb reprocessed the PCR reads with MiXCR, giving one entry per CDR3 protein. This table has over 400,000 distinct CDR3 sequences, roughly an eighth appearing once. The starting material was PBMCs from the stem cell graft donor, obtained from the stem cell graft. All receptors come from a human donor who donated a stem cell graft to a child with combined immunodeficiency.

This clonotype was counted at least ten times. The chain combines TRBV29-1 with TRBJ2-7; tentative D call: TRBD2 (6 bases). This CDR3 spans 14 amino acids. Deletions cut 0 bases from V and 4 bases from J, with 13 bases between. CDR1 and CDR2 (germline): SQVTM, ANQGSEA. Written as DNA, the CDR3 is TGCAGCGTTGAAGAGGAGGGGTCCGGGTACGAGCAGTACTTC. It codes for CSVEEEGSGYEQYF.

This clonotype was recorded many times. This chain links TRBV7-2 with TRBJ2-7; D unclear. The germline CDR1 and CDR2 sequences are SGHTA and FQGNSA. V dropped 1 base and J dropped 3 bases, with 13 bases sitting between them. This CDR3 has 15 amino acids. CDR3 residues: CASSLGAAVDYEQYF. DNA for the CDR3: TGTGCCAGCAGCTTAGGGGCAGCCGTTGACTACGAGCAGTACTTC.

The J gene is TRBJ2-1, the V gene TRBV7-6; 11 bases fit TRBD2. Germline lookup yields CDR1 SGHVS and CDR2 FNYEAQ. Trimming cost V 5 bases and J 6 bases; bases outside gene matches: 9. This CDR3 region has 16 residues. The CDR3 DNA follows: TGTGCCAGCAGCCAACTACTAGCGGGGGTATCCAATGAGCAGTTCTTC. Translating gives CASSQLLAGVSNEQFF.

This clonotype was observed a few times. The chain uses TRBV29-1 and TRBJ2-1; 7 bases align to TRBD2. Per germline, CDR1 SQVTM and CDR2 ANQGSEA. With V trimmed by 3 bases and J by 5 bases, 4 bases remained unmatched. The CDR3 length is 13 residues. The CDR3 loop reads CSVDGRKNNEQFF. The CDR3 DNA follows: TGCAGCGTTGACGGGAGGAAAAACAATGAGCAGTTCTTC.

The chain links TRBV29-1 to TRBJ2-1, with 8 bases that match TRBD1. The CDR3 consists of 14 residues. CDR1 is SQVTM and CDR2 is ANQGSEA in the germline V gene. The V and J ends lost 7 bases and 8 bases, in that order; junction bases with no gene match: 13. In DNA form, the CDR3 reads TGCAGCGGGATACCGGGACAGGCAGGGGATGAGCAGTTCTTC. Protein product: CSGIPGQAGDEQFF.

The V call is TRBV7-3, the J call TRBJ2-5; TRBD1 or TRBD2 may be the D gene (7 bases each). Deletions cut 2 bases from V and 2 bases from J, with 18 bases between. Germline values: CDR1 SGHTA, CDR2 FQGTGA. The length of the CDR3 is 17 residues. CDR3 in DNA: TGTGCCAGCAGCTTATTGGGGAGGGGGCGCAGGCAAGAGACCCAGTACTTC. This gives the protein CASSLLGRGRRQETQYF. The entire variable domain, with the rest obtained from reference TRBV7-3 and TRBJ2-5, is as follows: GAGVSQTPSNKVTEKGKYVELRCDPISGHTALYWYRQSLGQGPEFLIYFQGTGAADDSGLPNDRFFAVRPEGSVSTLKIQRTERGDSAVYLCASSLLGRGRRQETQYFGPGTRLLVL.

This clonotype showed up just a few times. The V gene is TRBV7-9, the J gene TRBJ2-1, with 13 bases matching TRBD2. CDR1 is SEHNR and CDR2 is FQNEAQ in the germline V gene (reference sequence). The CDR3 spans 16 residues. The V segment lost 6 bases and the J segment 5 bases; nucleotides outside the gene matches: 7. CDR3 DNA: TGTGCCAGCAGTTCACAGGGACTAGCGGGGAACAATGAGCAGTTCTTC. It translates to CASSSQGLAGNNEQFF.

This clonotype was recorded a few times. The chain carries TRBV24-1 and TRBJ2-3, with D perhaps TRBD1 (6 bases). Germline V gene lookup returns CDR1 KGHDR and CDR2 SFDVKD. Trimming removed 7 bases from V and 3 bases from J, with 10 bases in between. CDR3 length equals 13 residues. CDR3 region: CATRRQGTDTQYF. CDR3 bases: TGTGCCACCAGACGGCAGGGGACAGATACGCAGTATTTT.

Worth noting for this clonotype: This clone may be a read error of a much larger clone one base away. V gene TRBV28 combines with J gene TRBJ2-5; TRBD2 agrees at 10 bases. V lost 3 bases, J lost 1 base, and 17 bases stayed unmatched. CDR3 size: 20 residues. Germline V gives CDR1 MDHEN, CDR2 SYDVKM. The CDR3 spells CASSFPLVAGLAQPQETQYF. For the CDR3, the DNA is TGTGCCAGCAGTTTCCCTCTAGTAGCGGGACTAGCGCAACCCCAAGAGACCCAGTACTTC. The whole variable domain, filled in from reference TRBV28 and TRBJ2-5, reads DVKVTQSSRYLVKRTGEKVFLECVQDMDHENMFWYRQDPGLGLRLIYFSYDVKMKEKGDIPEGYSVSREKKERFSLILESASTNQTSMYLCASSFPLVAGLAQPQETQYFGPGTRLLVL.

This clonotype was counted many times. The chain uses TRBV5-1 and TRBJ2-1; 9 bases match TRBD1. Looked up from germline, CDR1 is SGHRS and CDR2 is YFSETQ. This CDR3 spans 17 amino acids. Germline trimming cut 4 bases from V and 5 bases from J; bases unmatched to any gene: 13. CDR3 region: CASSPSPIGQGNNEQFF. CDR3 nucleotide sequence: TGCGCCAGCAGCCCGAGCCCTATTGGACAGGGGAACAATGAGCAGTTCTTC.

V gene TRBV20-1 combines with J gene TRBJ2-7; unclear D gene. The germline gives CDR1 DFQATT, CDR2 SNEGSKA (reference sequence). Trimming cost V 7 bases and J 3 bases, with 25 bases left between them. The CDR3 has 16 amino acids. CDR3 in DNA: TGCAGTGTCCGCCTTTCCTCGGGCCAACATATCTACGAGCAGTACTTC. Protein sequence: CSVRLSSGQHIYEQYF.

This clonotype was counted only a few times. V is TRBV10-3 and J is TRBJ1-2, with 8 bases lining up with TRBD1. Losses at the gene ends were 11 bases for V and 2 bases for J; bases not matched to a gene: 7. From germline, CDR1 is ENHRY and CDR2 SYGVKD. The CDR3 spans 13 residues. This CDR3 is CAADRGANYGYTF. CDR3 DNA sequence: TGTGCCGCCGACAGGGGCGCAAACTATGGCTACACCTTC.

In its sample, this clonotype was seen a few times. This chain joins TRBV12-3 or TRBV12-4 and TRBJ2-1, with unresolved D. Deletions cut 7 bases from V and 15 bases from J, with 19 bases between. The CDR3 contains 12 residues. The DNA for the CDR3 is TGTGCCAGCACCCCCTCTTGGGTCCTTAGGTTCTTC. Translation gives CASTPSWVLRFF.

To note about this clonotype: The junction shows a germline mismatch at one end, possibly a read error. The CDR3 loop reads CCADPAGTTNTGELFF. The CDR3, as DNA: TGCTGTGCTGACCCGGCCGGGACAACGAACACCGGGGAGCTGTTTTTT. The chain employs TRBV20-1 and TRBJ2-2; the D gene is possibly TRBD1 (6 bases). Germline CDR1 reads DFQATT; CDR2 reads SNEGSKA (reference sequence). The CDR3 spans 16 residues.

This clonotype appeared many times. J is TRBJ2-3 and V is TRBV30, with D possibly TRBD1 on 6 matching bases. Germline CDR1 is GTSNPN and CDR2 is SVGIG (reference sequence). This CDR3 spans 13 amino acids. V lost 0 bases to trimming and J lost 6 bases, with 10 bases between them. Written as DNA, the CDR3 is TGTGCCTGGAGTGTATTGGGGGCGGATACGCAGTATTTT. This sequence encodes CAWSVLGADTQYF.

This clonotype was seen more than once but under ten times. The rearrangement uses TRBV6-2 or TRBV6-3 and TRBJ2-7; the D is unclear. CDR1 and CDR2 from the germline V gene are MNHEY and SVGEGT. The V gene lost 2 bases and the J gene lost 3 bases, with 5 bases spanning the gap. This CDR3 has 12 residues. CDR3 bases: TGTGCCAGCAGTTACCCCCTCTACGAGCAGTACTTC. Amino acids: CASSYPLYEQYF.

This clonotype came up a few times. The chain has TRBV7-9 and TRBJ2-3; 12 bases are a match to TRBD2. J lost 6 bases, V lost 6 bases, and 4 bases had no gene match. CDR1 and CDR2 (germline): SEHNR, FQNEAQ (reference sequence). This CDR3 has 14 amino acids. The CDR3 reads CASRSSGGGDTQYF. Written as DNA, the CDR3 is TGTGCCAGCAGATCTAGCGGGGGGGGCGATACGCAGTATTTT.

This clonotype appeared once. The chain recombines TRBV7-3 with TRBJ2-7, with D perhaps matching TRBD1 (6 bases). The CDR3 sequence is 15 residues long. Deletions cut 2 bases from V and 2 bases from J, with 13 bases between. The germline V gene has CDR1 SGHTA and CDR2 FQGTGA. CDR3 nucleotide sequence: TGTGCCAGCAGCTTAGGGGCAGGGGTAGCCTACGAGCAGTACTTC. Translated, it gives CASSLGAGVAYEQYF.

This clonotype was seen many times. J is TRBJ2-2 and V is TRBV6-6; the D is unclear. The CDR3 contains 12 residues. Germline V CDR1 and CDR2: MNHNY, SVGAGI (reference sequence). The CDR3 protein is CERLENTGELFF. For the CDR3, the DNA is TGTGAGAGACTGGAGAACACCGGGGAGCTGTTTTTT.

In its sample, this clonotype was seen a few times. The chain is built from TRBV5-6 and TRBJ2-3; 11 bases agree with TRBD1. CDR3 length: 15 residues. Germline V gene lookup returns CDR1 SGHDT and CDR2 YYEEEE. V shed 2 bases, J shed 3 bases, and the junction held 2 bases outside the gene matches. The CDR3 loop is CASSFGQGATDTQYF. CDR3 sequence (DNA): TGTGCCAGCAGCTTCGGACAGGGGGCTACAGATACGCAGTATTTT.

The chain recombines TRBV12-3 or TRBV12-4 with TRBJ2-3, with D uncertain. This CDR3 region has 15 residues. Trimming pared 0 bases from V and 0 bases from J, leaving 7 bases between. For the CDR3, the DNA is TGTGCCAGCAGTTTAGCGATCGCTAGCACAGATACGCAGTATTTT. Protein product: CASSLAIASTDTQYF.

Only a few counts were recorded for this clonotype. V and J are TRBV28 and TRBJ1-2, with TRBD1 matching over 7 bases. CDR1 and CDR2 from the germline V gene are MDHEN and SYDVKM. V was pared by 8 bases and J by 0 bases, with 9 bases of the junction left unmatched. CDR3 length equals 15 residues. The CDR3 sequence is CASQRDRDANYGYTF. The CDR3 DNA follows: TGTGCCAGCCAAAGAGACAGGGACGCTAACTATGGCTACACCTTC.

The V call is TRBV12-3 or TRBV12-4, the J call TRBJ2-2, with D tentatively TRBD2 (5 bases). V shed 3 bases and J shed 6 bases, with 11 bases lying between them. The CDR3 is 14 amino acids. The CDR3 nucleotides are TGTGCCAGCAGTTTCACCGGGGTTGCCGGGGAGCTGTTTTTT. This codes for CASSFTGVAGELFF.

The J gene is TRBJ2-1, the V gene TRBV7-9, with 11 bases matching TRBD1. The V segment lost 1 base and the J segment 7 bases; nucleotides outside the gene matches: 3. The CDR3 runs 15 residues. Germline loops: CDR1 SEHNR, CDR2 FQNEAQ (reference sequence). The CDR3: CASSLVGQGGNEQFF. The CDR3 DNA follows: TGTGCCAGCAGCTTAGTGGGACAGGGGGGGAATGAGCAGTTCTTC.

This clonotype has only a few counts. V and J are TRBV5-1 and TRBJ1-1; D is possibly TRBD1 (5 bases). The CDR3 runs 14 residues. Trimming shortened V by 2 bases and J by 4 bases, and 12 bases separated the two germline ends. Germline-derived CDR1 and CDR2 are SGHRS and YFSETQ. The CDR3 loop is CASSFLTETTEAFF. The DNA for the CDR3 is TGCGCCAGCAGCTTTTTGACAGAAACCACTGAAGCTTTCTTT.

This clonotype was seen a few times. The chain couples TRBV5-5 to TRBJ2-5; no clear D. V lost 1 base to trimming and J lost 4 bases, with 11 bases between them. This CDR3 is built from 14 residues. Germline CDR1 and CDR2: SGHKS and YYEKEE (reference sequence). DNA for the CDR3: TGTGCCAGCAGCTTGCGCCTACCAGGAGAGACCCAGTACTTC. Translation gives CASSLRLPGETQYF.

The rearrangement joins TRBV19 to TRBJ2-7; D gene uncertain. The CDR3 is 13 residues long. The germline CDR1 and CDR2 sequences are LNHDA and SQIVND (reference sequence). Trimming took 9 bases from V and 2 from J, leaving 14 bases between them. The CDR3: CARYGRNTYEQYF. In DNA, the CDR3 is TGTGCCAGATACGGACGGAATACCTACGAGCAGTACTTC.

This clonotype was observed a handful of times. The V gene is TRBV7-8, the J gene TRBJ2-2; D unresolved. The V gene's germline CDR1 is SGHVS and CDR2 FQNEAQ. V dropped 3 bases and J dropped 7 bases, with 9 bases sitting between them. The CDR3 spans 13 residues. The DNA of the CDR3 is TGTGCCAGCAGCTTTTTACCTGGCGGGGAGCTGTTTTTT. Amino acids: CASSFLPGGELFF. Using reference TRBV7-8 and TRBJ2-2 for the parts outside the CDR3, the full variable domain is GAGVSQSPRYKVAKRGQDVALRCDPISGHVSLFWYQQALGQGPEFLTYFQNEAQLDKSGLPSDRFFAERPEGSVSTLKIQRTQQEDSAVYLCASSFLPGGELFFGEGSRLTVL.

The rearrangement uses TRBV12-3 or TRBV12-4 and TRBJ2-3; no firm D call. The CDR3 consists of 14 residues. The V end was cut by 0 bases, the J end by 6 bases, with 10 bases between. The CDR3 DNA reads TGTGCCAGCAGTTTAGCCCCGGATGCGGATACGCAGTATTTT. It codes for CASSLAPDADTQYF.